The 25 T cell receptor beta chains given below trace back to one sample, sequenced in a study of monozygotic twins with inflammatory bowel disease. TCRdb reworked the 5' RACE reads into one entry per CDR3 protein, no DNA. The table gives roughly 160,000 distinct CDR3 sequences; the top ten clones make up about 7.4% of it. Sequenced sample: blood. The origin of the receptors is a human donor with ulcerative colitis or Crohn's disease, or a healthy co-twin of an affected twin (not recorded which).

The gene calls are TRBV7-9 and TRBJ1-3. The germline gives CDR1 SEHNR, CDR2 FQNEAQ (reference sequence). The CDR3 loop spans 11 amino acids. The chain's CDR3 is CASSPKNTIYF.

The chain carries TRBV5-5 and TRBJ2-7; TCRdb reports TRBD1, a call that lacks DNA to check it against. CDR3 length: 15 amino acids. Germline CDR1 reads SGHKS; CDR2 reads YYEKEE (reference sequence). The CDR3 spells CASIPAPTNTYEQYF.

The V gene is TRBV7-9, the J gene TRBJ2-3; TCRdb returns TRBD2, unconfirmable since there is no DNA. CDR3 length: 17 amino acids. The germline V gene encodes CDR1 SEHNR and CDR2 FQNEAQ (reference sequence). CDR3 protein: CASSPSLRLAGTDTQYF. Based on the CDR3 plus reference TRBV7-9 and TRBJ2-3, the full variable domain is DTGVSQNPRHKITKRGQNVTFRCDPISEHNRLYWYRQTLGQGPEFLTYFQNEAQLEKSRLLSDRFSAERPKGSFSTLEIQRTEQGDSAMYLCASSPSLRLAGTDTQYFGPGTRLTVL.

The chain recombines TRBV4-3 with TRBJ1-1; as DNA is missing, the TRBD1 call by TCRdb cannot be tested. This CDR3 spans 15 amino acids. Germline CDR1 and CDR2: LGHNA and YSLEER. The CDR3 protein is CASSHDRASNTEAFF.

The chain joins TRBV19 to TRBJ1-2. The CDR3 extends over 13 amino acids. The germline CDR1 and CDR2 sequences are LNHDA and SQIVND (reference sequence). The CDR3 here is CASSTSDFYGYTF. The full variable domain, in which reference TRBV19 and TRBJ1-2 provide the parts outside the CDR3, is DGGITQSPKYLFRKEGQNVTLSCEQNLNHDAMYWYRQDPGQGLRLIYYSQIVNDFQKGDIAEGYSVSREKKESFPLTVTSAQKNPTAFYLCASSTSDFYGYTFGSGTRLTVV.

The rearrangement uses TRBV5-1 and TRBJ1-4. The CDR3 contains 15 residues. Per germline, CDR1 SGHRS and CDR2 YFSETQ. CDR3 sequence: CASSDNPGTNEKLFF.

V and J are TRBV29-1 and TRBJ1-4. This CDR3 region has 14 residues. Germline assignment: CDR1 SQVTM and CDR2 ANQGSEA. The CDR3 region is CSVEGITTNEKLFF.

The chain has TRBV5-1 and TRBJ2-7. The CDR3 consists of 15 residues. Germline V CDR1 and CDR2: SGHRS, YFSETQ. The CDR3: CASSFHWTVAYEQYF.

This chain connects TRBV4-2 to TRBJ1-1. CDR1 is LGHNA and CDR2 is YNFKEQ in the germline V gene. The CDR3 consists of 12 residues. The CDR3 reads CASSQLRREAFF.

The V call is TRBV12-3 or TRBV12-4, the J call TRBJ2-2; the D gene TCRdb calls, TRBD1, cannot be checked with no DNA. The length of the CDR3 is 16 residues. The CDR3 protein is CASKYPGNRDGGELFF.

The CDR3 loop is CSASIRGSNEKLLF. The V gene is TRBV20-1, the J gene TRBJ1-4; lacking DNA, the TRBD1 call made by TCRdb goes unchecked. Germline values: CDR1 DFQATT, CDR2 SNEGSKA (reference sequence). The CDR3 is 14 amino acids.

The chain uses TRBV5-6 and TRBJ2-3. CDR3 length: 11 residues. The germline gives CDR1 SGHDT, CDR2 YYEEEE. CDR3 amino acids: CASSLADTQYF. The variable domain in full, completed from reference TRBV5-6 and TRBJ2-3, reads DAGVTQSPTHLIKTRGQQVTLRCSPKSGHDTVSWYQQALGQGPQFIFQYYEEEERQRGNFPDRFSGHQFPNYSSELNVNALLLGDSALYLCASSLADTQYFGPGTRLTVL.

CDR3 region: CASSLIRGPENYGYTF. This chain links TRBV11-2 with TRBJ1-2; TCRdb returns TRBD1, unconfirmable since there is no DNA. This CDR3 is 16 amino acids long. Germline CDR1 and CDR2: SGHAT and FQNNGV.

The chain carries TRBV18 and TRBJ2-7. The CDR3 sequence is 15 residues long. Germline V gene sequence: CDR1 KGHSH, CDR2 LQKENI. CDR3 in amino acids: CASSPRSDVSYEQYF.

V and J are TRBV5-1 and TRBJ2-7; the TRBD1 assignment by TCRdb is unverifiable without DNA. The CDR3 runs to 15 residues. Germline values: CDR1 SGHRS, CDR2 YFSETQ. CDR3 sequence: CASSFQAGTVYEQYF.

This chain uses TRBV30 with TRBJ1-6. Germline CDR1 GTSNPN, CDR2 SVGIG (reference sequence). The CDR3 covers 15 residues. CDR3 in amino acids: CAWSGRLKINSPLHF.

The rearrangement links TRBV5-1 to TRBJ1-1; the TCRdb call, TRBD1, lacks DNA for checking. The CDR3 has 14 residues. Per germline, CDR1 SGHRS and CDR2 YFSETQ. CDR3 sequence reads: CASSFKQGGTEAFF.

The chain joins TRBV3-1 to TRBJ1-5. Germline-derived CDR1 and CDR2 are LGHDT and YNNKEL (reference sequence). The CDR3 extends over 13 amino acids. CDR3 sequence: CASSPSSHQLQHF.

The rearrangement joins TRBV25-1 to TRBJ2-7. This CDR3 region has 14 residues. The germline V gene encodes CDR1 MGHDK and CDR2 SYGVNS. The CDR3 loop is CASSEQQGSHEQYF.

The CDR3 sequence is CASSRRQTTNEKLFF. This rearrangement joins TRBV3-1 to TRBJ1-4; checking the TCRdb D call of TRBD1 is not possible without DNA. The CDR3 covers 15 residues. CDR1 and CDR2 (germline): LGHDT, YNNKEL (reference sequence).

The chain has TRBV6-6 and TRBJ1-6. The CDR3 totals 13 residues. Germline CDR1 is MNHNY and CDR2 is SVGAGI (reference sequence). The CDR3 is CASSYRDNSPLHF.

V is TRBV20-1 and J is TRBJ1-5; TCRdb's D gene call, TRBD1, goes unchecked for lack of DNA. CDR1 is DFQATT, CDR2 SNEGSKA, per germline (reference sequence). The CDR3 length is 16 residues. The CDR3 sequence is CSAREWGAHKNQPQHF.

The chain has TRBV20-1 and TRBJ2-7. CDR3 length equals 13 residues. The germline V gene has CDR1 DFQATT and CDR2 SNEGSKA (reference sequence). CDR3 sequence reads: CSADPKGPNEQYF.

The rearrangement uses TRBV24-1 and TRBJ1-1; TCRdb returns TRBD1, unconfirmable since there is no DNA. Germline CDR1 and CDR2: KGHDR and SFDVKD. The CDR3 is made up of 14 amino acids. The CDR3: CATSEPGQGSEAFF.

CDR3 loop: CASSAASYEQDF. This chain links TRBV28 with TRBJ2-7. The germline gives CDR1 MDHEN, CDR2 SYDVKM. CDR3 length: 12 amino acids.